The clone carrying this T cell receptor (beta chain) was seen at least ten times. The antigen is not known. Two oligonucleotides, mixed equimolar, formed the beta constant-region primer covering TRBC1 and TRBC2. An oligonucleotide with the SP2 primer and a 12-nucleotide UMI was ligated to the cDNA 3' end. Nested alpha and beta constant-region primers with the SP2 primer drove four PCR rounds on ligated cDNA. Each CDR3 protein is one row after TCRdb ran MiXCR on the UMI-ligation and nested PCR reads. The sample carries approximately 85,000 distinct CDR3 sequences, about 7% recorded once. Four subsets defined by CD45RA and CD27 were sorted after CD3, CD4, CD8 and live/dead staining. The sample is drawn from a study of naive and memory T cell subsets. Study-wide points: Over 85% of naive TCR sequences appeared only once, unlike memory subsets.

V lost 4 bases and J 1 base, leaving 10 bases between the germline ends. Germline CDR1 is LNHDA and CDR2 is SQIVND (reference sequence). The CDR3 has 14 residues. Sample: central memory CD4+ T cells from blood. The chain couples TRBV19 to TRBJ1-1; unclear D gene. The sequence derives from a human donor in good health. The CDR3 is CASSKAFGNTEAFF. CDR3 nucleotides: TGTGCCAGTAGTAAAGCCTTCGGGAACACTGAAGCTTTCTTT.